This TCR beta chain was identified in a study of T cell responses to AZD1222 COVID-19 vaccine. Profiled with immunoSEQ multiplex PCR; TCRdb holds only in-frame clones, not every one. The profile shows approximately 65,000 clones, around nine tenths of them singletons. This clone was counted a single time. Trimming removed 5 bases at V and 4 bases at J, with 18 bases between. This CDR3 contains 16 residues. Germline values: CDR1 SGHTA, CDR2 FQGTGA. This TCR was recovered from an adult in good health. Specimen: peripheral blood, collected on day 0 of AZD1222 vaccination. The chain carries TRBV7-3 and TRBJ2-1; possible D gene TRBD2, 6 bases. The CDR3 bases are TGTGCCAGCAGCCCTTATCGGAGGGGCGCTTACAATGAGCAGTTCTTC. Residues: CASSPYRRGAYNEQFF.